This T cell receptor (beta chain) was documented in a study of OX40 agonist ivuxolimab in advanced cancers. Study in general: Checkpoint inhibitors had been given previously to under 50% of patients.

Measured with immunoSEQ multiplex PCR; TCRdb has only the in-frame clones, and not every one. Of around 80,000 clones listed, roughly four fifths are singletons. The CDR3 sequence is 15 residues long. Prior autoimmune disease or systemic immunosuppression barred patients. The investigators sampled blood at baseline, at cycle 4 day 1, and at cycle 7 day 1. General observations from the study: Among the least clonally expanded were partial responders at 0.1-3.0 mg/kg.

Points on this clone: No antigen is known for it.

The clonotype was recovered from an adult with an advanced solid tumor such as melanoma, head and neck, liver or kidney cancer. V is TRBV1 and J is TRBJ2-3; the table's D call of TRBD1 was not tested on the DNA. TRBV1 represents a pseudogene. The specimen was CD4+ or CD8+ T cells sorted from blood, collected in a trial of the OX40 agonist ivuxolimab. The CDR3 DNA reads TGCACCAGCAGCCACGTCCAGGCCGCAACAGATACGCAGTATTTT. This gives the protein CTSSHVQAATDTQYF.